Listed below are T cell receptor beta chains from one sample, sequenced in a study of blood T cell repertoires in COVID-19. Assay: immunoSEQ multiplex PCR; the TCRdb copy retains only in-frame clones and omits some. Of about 220,000 clones listed, about four fifths were seen once; the top ten hold approximately 4.8%. Sequencing was performed on PBMCs or T cells enriched from blood (not recorded which). The receptors derive from a woman aged 45-60 years who had been exposed to COVID-19. CDR3s include the opening cysteine and the closing phenylalanine or tryptophan. Fields, in order: V gene, D gene, J gene, clone size, CDR3 DNA, CDR3 protein. The D gene is left open where the match is weak. Some rows have no size entry. The others give once, few or many, or a class for an expanded clone.

>TRBV3-1/TRBV3-2|NA|TRBJ1-1|NA
TGTGCCACGTCGGGGGACACTGAAGCTTTCTTT
CATSGDTEAFF
>TRBV15|NA|TRBJ2-7|NA
TGTGCCACCAGCAGAGGTCTCTCGGGGGGACAGGCTTTTGGCGAGCAGTACTTC
CATSRGLSGGQAFGEQYF
>TRBV7-2|TRBD1|TRBJ1-2|NA
TGTGCCAGCAGCTCCCAGACAGGGGTCGGGGATGGCTACACCTTC
CASSSQTGVGDGYTF
>TRBV7-6|TRBD2|TRBJ2-1|NA
TGTGCCAGCAGCTTAGTGGGGGGGTTCAACAATGAGCAGTTCTTC
CASSLVGGFNNEQFF
>TRBV5-1|NA|TRBJ1-1|NA
TGCGCCAGCAGCTTGAACGGTTACACTGAAGCTTTCTTT
CASSLNGYTEAFF
>TRBV18|NA|TRBJ1-2|NA
TGTGCCAGCTCACCAATCGGACAGTCCCTCTATGGCTACACCTTC
CASSPIGQSLYGYTF
>TRBV18|NA|TRBJ2-5|once
TGTGCCAGCGCCTCAGGTTACCAAGAGACCCAGTACTTC
CASASGYQETQYF
>TRBV6-2/TRBV6-3|NA|TRBJ1-2|once
TGTGCCAGCAGTTACTCGGGAGGGGCCACGCGGTCTTACACCTTC
CASSYSGGATRSYTF
>TRBV28|NA|TRBJ1-5|NA
TGTGCCAGCAGTTTCTCTCGAGGAGGGAGACAGCCCCAGCATTTT
CASSFSRGGRQPQHF
>TRBV18|NA|TRBJ1-3|NA
TGTGCCAGCTCACCCGATATCCCCCGGGGAAACACCATATATTTT
CASSPDIPRGNTIYF
>TRBV6-5|NA|TRBJ2-1|NA
TGTGCCAGCGGGAAACGGGGGTACAATGAGCAGTTCTTC
CASGKRGYNEQFF
>TRBV5-1|TRBD1|TRBJ1-1|NA
TGCGCCAGCAGCTTGGACGGACAGGGGTTGACTGAAGCTTTCTTT
CASSLDGQGLTEAFF
>TRBV7-9|NA|TRBJ2-1|few
TGTGCCAGCAGCTTAGGGTCCGGCGGCAATGAGCAGTTCTTC
CASSLGSGGNEQFF
>TRBV6-5|NA|TRBJ1-5|NA
TGTGCCAGCAGGAGGGAGCGGCAGCCCCAGCATTTT
CASRRERQPQHF
>TRBV5-1|TRBD1|TRBJ1-4|once
TGCGCCAGCAGATCTCGGACAGGGGAAACTAATGAAAAACTGTTTTTT
CASRSRTGETNEKLFF
>TRBV3-1/TRBV3-2|NA|TRBJ1-1|NA
TGTGCCAGCAGCCGGGGCAATGAAGCTTTCTTT
CASSRGNEAFF
>TRBV27|NA|TRBJ1-1|NA
TGTGCCAGCAGTTTCCTAACGCCTTCTATGAACACTGAAGCTTTCTTT
CASSFLTPSMNTEAFF